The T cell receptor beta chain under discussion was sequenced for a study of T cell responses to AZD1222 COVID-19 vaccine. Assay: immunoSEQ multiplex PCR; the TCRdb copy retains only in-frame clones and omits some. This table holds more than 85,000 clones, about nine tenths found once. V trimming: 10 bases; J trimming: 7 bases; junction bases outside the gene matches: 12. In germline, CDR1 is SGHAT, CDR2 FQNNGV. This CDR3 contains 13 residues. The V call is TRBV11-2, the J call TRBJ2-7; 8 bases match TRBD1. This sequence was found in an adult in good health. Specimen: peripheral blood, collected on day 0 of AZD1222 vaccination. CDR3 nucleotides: TGTGCCACCGAACCAGACAGGGGTTTAGAGCAGTACTTC. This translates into CATEPDRGLEQYF.